This TCR beta chain was identified in a study of control samples from healthy donors and cancer patients. This clone was observed once. Libraries were prepared by immunoSEQ multiplex PCR; TCRdb keeps only in-frame clonotypes and omits some of them. The table lists 40,000 to 50,000 clones, approximately 94% of them singletons. Germline lookup yields CDR1 SEHNR and CDR2 FQNEAQ (reference sequence). Trimming removed 7 bases at V and 6 bases at J, with 12 bases between. The CDR3 contains 13 residues. This TCR was sampled from a man aged 55 to 70 in good health. Sequencing was performed on blood. This sequence joins TRBV7-9 and TRBJ2-2; no firm D call. The CDR3 nucleotides read TGTGCCAGCACCCTTGGGCCAGCCGGGGAGCTGTTTTTT. Translated, it gives CASTLGPAGELFF.